This entry features one TCR beta chain sequence. Its antigen is still unknown. Assay used: immunoSEQ multiplex PCR; TCRdb lists only in-frame clones, some missing. The repertoire consists of 9,000 or so clones, with approximately 87% occurring once and the leading ten covering roughly 24%. Trimming shortened V by 3 bases and J by 4 bases, and 11 bases separated the two germline ends. The CDR3 consists of 14 residues. The germline V gene encodes CDR1 MDHEN and CDR2 SYDVKM. This sample was taken from a study of PD-1 blockade in classical Hodgkin lymphoma. On the study more broadly: Administration of nivolumab to patients was at 3 mg/kg intravenously every 2 weeks. Overall study findings and caveats: Whatever underlies the repertoire differences (possibly disease activity or prior therapy) remains undefined. When nivolumab was started under 1 year after ASCT, patients were excluded.

The time point: cycle 4 day 1 (C4D1), after 5 to 7 weeks of nivolumab. Each patient relapsed following autologous stem cell transplantation, and prior brentuximab vedotin exposure differed. The specimen was peripheral blood mononuclear cells (PBMCs), collected before the fourth cycle of nivolumab. This TCR was sampled from a human donor with classical Hodgkin lymphoma. The V call is TRBV28, the J call TRBJ2-3, with D perhaps matching TRBD2 (6 bases). The CDR3 loop is CASSLVWGADTQYF. The CDR3 nucleotides are TGTGCCAGCAGTTTGGTTTGGGGGGCAGATACGCAGTATTTT.